The 27 T cell receptor beta chains below were found in one sample sequenced in a study of metastatic and nonmetastatic thyroid tumors. TCRdb redid the clone calls on the PCR reads using MiXCR. The sample contains 20,000 or so clones, roughly 15% of which appear only once. Among the patients, none had received any treatment before thyroid surgery. Sequenced material: tumor tissue. The receptors derive from a female donor with papillary thyroid cancer or a benign thyroid nodule (not recorded which). Some clones in this sample may be carry-over from other donors' samples.

In this sample, this clone turned up many times. This chain connects TRBV10-3 to TRBJ2-7; 10 bases fit TRBD1. This CDR3 is built from 14 residues. The V gene's germline CDR1 is ENHRY and CDR2 SYGVKD. Losses at the gene ends were 5 bases for V and 2 bases for J; bases not matched to a gene: 3. CDR3 sequence: CAISRDRGPYEQYF. CDR3 in DNA: TGTGCCATCAGTCGGGACAGGGGCCCCTACGAGCAGTACTTC.

This clone showed up many times. This rearrangement joins TRBV7-2 to TRBJ2-2; D may match TRBD1 or TRBD2 (6 bases each). CDR1 and CDR2 from the germline V gene are SGHTA and FQGNSA. V was cut by 4 bases and J by 5 bases, with 17 bases left in between. The CDR3 is 16 amino acids. CDR3 amino acids: CASSSGRGGLTGELFF. The CDR3 DNA follows: TGTGCCAGCAGCTCTGGGAGAGGGGGGTTGACCGGGGAGCTGTTTTTT.

This clone appeared many times. V and J are TRBV27 and TRBJ1-1; a possible D gene is TRBD1 (6 bases). Germline V CDR1 and CDR2: MNHEY, SMNVEV (reference sequence). The V end was cut by 5 bases, the J end by 4 bases, with 14 bases between. This CDR3 is built from 14 residues. As DNA, the CDR3 is TGTGCCAGCAGTCTAAGGGGGTCGGGCACTGAAGCTTTCTTT. Translation: CASSLRGSGTEAFF.

This clone was picked up many times. The chain is built from TRBV12-3 or TRBV12-4 and TRBJ1-4; no reliable D call. The length of the CDR3 is 13 residues. V lost 5 bases and J lost 6, with 10 bases in between. Here the CDR3 reads CASSLGLDEKLFF. In DNA form, the CDR3 reads TGTGCCAGCAGTCTAGGGCTTGATGAAAAACTGTTTTTT.

This clone is labeled as medium-sized (0.01 to 0.1%). The germline gene is not matched at one end of the junction; a read error may be the cause. This chain joins TRBV15 and TRBJ2-1; D is undetermined. Germline CDR1 is LNHNV and CDR2 is YYDKDF (reference sequence). The CDR3 is made up of 12 amino acids. The CDR3 loop reads CATSRSFNEQFF. CDR3 in DNA: TGTGCCACCAGCCGATCCTTCAATGAGCAGTTCTTC.

In its sample, this clone was seen many times. In DNA, the CDR3 is TGCAGTGCTAGAGACCTCCGTCTCAGGGCAACTAATGAAAAACTGTTTTTT. Amino acid sequence: CSARDLRLRATNEKLFF. V and J are TRBV20-1 and TRBJ1-4, with a possible D match to TRBD1 (5 bases). The germline V gene encodes CDR1 DFQATT and CDR2 SNEGSKA (reference sequence). Trimming stripped 0 bases from V and 0 bases from J, with 14 bases between. CDR3 length: 17 amino acids.

At least ten counts were recorded for this clone. The chain is built from TRBV5-1 and TRBJ2-3, with no clear D. The germline gives CDR1 SGHRS, CDR2 YFSETQ. V was pared by 4 bases and J by 4 bases, with 10 bases between. The CDR3 totals 13 residues. Here the CDR3 DNA reads TGCGCCAGCAGCCCCCGGTCGGCAGATACGCAGTATTTT. This sequence encodes CASSPRSADTQYF.

This clone was found many times. The V gene is TRBV2, the J gene TRBJ2-2; 7 bases fit TRBD1. CDR1 SNHLY and CDR2 FYNNEI come from the germline V gene. The CDR3 is 17 residues long. V was clipped by 5 bases and J by 0 bases; unmatched bases: 9. The CDR3 spells CASSPSPDRANTGELFF. CDR3 bases: TGTGCCAGCAGTCCTAGTCCCGACAGGGCGAACACCGGGGAGCTGTTTTTT.

This clone showed up just a few times. A clone one base away is much larger, so this may be a read error. This chain joins TRBV2 and TRBJ1-2; the match to TRBD1 covers 7 bases. CDR1 is SNHLY, CDR2 FYNNEI, per germline. The CDR3 has 15 residues. The CDR3 spells CAGRIGQVKNYGYTF. The CDR3 nucleotides are TGTGCCGGCAGGATCGGACAGGTAAAAAACTATGGCTACACCTTC. Variable domain in full (rest from reference TRBV2 and TRBJ1-2): EPEVTQTPSHQVTQMGQEVILRCVPISNHLYFYWYRQILGQKVEFLVSFYNNEISEKSEIFDDQFSVERPDGSNFTLKIRSTKLEDSAMYFCAGRIGQVKNYGYTFGSGTRLTVV.

In the case of this clone: At one boundary the junction diverges from the germline segment, which might be a read error. Other DNA sequences from this sample encode an identical CDR3 as well. The chain has TRBV7-9 and TRBJ2-7; 8 nucleotides line up with TRBD1. This CDR3 has 12 amino acids. Germline CDR1 is SEHNR and CDR2 is FQNEAQ (reference sequence). CDR3 DNA sequence: TGTGCCAGTCGGCAGGGGGCCTATGAGCAGTACTTC. Its translation: CASRQGAYEQYF.

In this sample, this clone turned up many times. A clone one base away is much larger, so this may be a read error. Other DNA sequences in the sample encode the same CDR3. The chain joins TRBV7-6 to TRBJ2-1, with TRBD2 identical over 13 bases. CDR1 SGHVS and CDR2 FNYEAQ come from the germline V gene. V trimming: 4 bases; J trimming: 10 bases; junction bases outside the gene matches: 7. The length of the CDR3 is 15 residues. The CDR3 protein is CASSSAGTSGTEQFF. CDR3 nucleotide sequence: TGTGCCAGCAGCTCGGCCGGGACTAGCGGGACCGAGCAGTTCTTC.

This clone was detected ten times or more. The V and J genes are TRBV6-4 and TRBJ2-1; 9 nucleotides match TRBD2. CDR3 length: 16 amino acids. Germline CDR1 is MRHNA and CDR2 is SNTAGT. The J segment lost 8 bases and the V segment lost 0 bases, leaving 8 bases of the junction unmatched. CDR3 in DNA: TGTGCCAGCAGTGACTCGGGCGGGGGGGCCGCGGATGAGCAGTTCTTC. Residues: CASSDSGGGAADEQFF.

The chain joins TRBV30 to TRBJ1-6; tentative D call: TRBD1 (5 bases). Germline CDR1 is GTSNPN and CDR2 is SVGIG (reference sequence). The CDR3 runs 13 residues. The germline V and J ends were trimmed by 2 bases and 8 bases, with 10 bases remaining between them. In DNA form, the CDR3 reads TGTGCCTGGAGTCAGGGTCGGGATTCACCCCTCCACTTT. Translated: CAWSQGRDSPLHF.

This chain connects TRBV29-1 to TRBJ2-3, with a possible D match to TRBD2 (6 bases). CDR3 size: 13 residues. CDR1 and CDR2 from the germline V gene are SQVTM and ANQGSEA. V lost 4 bases to trimming and J lost 7 bases, with 15 bases between them. The CDR3 sequence is CSVVGAGAYTQYF. CDR3 DNA: TGCAGCGTTGTGGGAGCGGGTGCGTATACGCAGTATTTT.

This clone was seen at least ten times. The gene calls are TRBV6-5 and TRBJ2-7; the match to TRBD2 covers 8 bases. Per the germline V gene, CDR1 is MNHEY and CDR2 is SVGAGI. Trimming took 0 bases from V and 3 from J; bases not matched to a gene: 1. The CDR3 loop spans 14 amino acids. The CDR3 spells CASSYSSGGYEQYF. In nucleotides, the CDR3 is TGTGCCAGCAGTTACTCGAGCGGGGGCTACGAGCAGTACTTC.

This chain connects TRBV10-2 to TRBJ1-2; 7 nucleotides line up with TRBD1. J lost 7 bases, V lost 9 bases, and 11 bases had no gene match. The CDR3 covers 13 residues. CDR1 and CDR2 (germline): WSHSY, SAAADI. The CDR3 region is CASQRGQGSGYTF. As DNA, the CDR3 is TGCGCCAGTCAAAGGGGGCAGGGTAGTGGCTACACCTTC.

The sample holds a few counts of this clone. In DNA, the CDR3 is TGTGCCAGCAGTTTATCATCGGGGGGCCGGGGCTACACCTTC. Translating gives CASSLSSGGRGYTF. V gene TRBV12-3 or TRBV12-4 combines with J gene TRBJ1-2; D is possibly TRBD1 (6 bases). V lost 2 bases and J 8 bases, leaving 15 bases between the germline ends. CDR3 size: 14 residues.

This clone has ten or more counts. V gene TRBV20-1 combines with J gene TRBJ1-2, with TRBD1 matching over 10 bases. Trimming cost V 3 bases and J 13 bases; bases outside gene matches: 14. Germline CDR1 is DFQATT and CDR2 is SNEGSKA (reference sequence). This CDR3 is built from 14 residues. DNA for the CDR3: TGCAGTGCTAGCAGTTCGGGACAGGGGCGCCCCAGCACCTTC. Translation gives CSASSSGQGRPSTF.

This clone is labeled medium-sized. This chain links TRBV27 with TRBJ1-1; 7 nucleotides match TRBD1. The germline gives CDR1 MNHEY, CDR2 SMNVEV (reference sequence). The ends lost 8 bases at V and 5 bases at J; junction bases unmatched: 8. The CDR3 runs to 13 residues. CDR3 region: CASSEQGRTEAFF. DNA of the CDR3: TGTGCCAGCTCAGAACAGGGGCGGACTGAAGCTTTCTTT.

This clone was seen ten or more times. V gene TRBV7-9 combines with J gene TRBJ2-2; D is uncertain. Trimming removed 3 bases from V and 1 base from J, with 6 bases in between. The CDR3 is 14 amino acids. Germline CDR1 and CDR2: SEHNR and FQNEAQ (reference sequence). CDR3 sequence (DNA): TGTGCCAGCAGCTTTTGGCAGAACACCGGGGAGCTGTTTTTT. This gives the protein CASSFWQNTGELFF.

This clone occurred a few times. At one end, the junction sequence differs from germline, possibly due to a read error. The chain is built from TRBV24-1 and TRBJ2-7; D is unresolved. In germline, CDR1 is KGHDR, CDR2 SFDVKD. The CDR3 sequence is 11 residues long. CDR3 bases: TGTCCCACCCATCCGTGCTACGAGCAGTACTTC. It is translated as CPTHPCYEQYF.

This clone was found a few times. This sequence may be a read error, since a much larger clone differs from it by one base. The chain uses TRBV12-3 or TRBV12-4 and TRBJ2-1, with unresolved D. Trimming removed 8 bases at V and 14 bases at J, with 16 bases between. The CDR3 contains 11 residues. Written as DNA, the CDR3 is TGTGCCAGCGGCCTACTTTATGGGAAGTTCTTC. It encodes CASGLLYGKFF.

This clone counts as medium-sized. Other DNA sequences from this sample encode an identical CDR3 as well. The gene calls are TRBV5-1 and TRBJ1-2; D possibly corresponds to TRBD1 (5 bases). Germline lookup yields CDR1 SGHRS and CDR2 YFSETQ. V dropped 4 bases and J dropped 8 bases, with 24 bases sitting between them. This CDR3 is built from 16 residues. CDR3 sequence reads: CASSPQRLTGFLGYTF. DNA for the CDR3: TGCGCCAGCAGCCCACAAAGGCTAACAGGTTTTTTAGGCTACACCTTC.

This clone has ten or more counts. The J gene is TRBJ2-1, the V gene TRBV5-1; 7 bases fit TRBD1. The CDR3 spans 11 residues. V shed 5 bases, J shed 10 bases, and the junction held 3 bases outside the gene matches. Per germline, CDR1 SGHRS and CDR2 YFSETQ. DNA for the CDR3: TGCGCCAGCAGGACAGGGTTCGAGCAGTTCTTC. It codes for CASRTGFEQFF. The full variable domain, completed using reference TRBV5-1 and TRBJ2-1, is KAGVTQTPRYLIKTRGQQVTLSCSPISGHRSVSWYQQTPGQGLQFLFEYFSETQRNKGNFPGRFSGRQFSNSRSEMNVSTLELGDSALYLCASRTGFEQFFGPGTRLTVL.

V and J are TRBV3-1 and TRBJ1-1, with a possible D match to TRBD1 (5 bases). V lost 0 bases to trimming and J lost 8 bases, with 25 bases between them. Germline V lookup: CDR1 LGHDT, CDR2 YNNKEL (reference sequence). The CDR3 is made up of 18 amino acids. CDR3 loop: CASSQEWAEQVCTKEAFF. The CDR3 DNA sequence: TGTGCCAGCAGCCAAGAATGGGCGGAACAGGTCTGCACAAAAGAAGCTTTCTTT.

To note about this clone: At one end the junction does not follow the germline gene, possibly because of a read error. The V and J genes are TRBV27 and TRBJ1-2; D unresolved. The CDR3 has 11 amino acids. Germline V gene data show CDR1 as MNHEY and CDR2 as SMNVEV (reference sequence). CDR3 bases: TGTGCCAGCACCGGAGTCTATTGCTACACCTTC. The encoded protein is CASTGVYCYTF.

This clone was detected ten times or more. The V call is TRBV6-6, the J call TRBJ1-4, with no clear D. V was pared by 2 bases and J by 0 bases, with 10 bases between. The CDR3 length is 16 residues. Germline V gene data show CDR1 as MNHNY and CDR2 as SVGAGI (reference sequence). The CDR3: CASSYEDGATNEKLFF. The CDR3 nucleotides read TGTGCCAGCAGTTACGAAGACGGAGCAACTAATGAAAAACTGTTTTTT.